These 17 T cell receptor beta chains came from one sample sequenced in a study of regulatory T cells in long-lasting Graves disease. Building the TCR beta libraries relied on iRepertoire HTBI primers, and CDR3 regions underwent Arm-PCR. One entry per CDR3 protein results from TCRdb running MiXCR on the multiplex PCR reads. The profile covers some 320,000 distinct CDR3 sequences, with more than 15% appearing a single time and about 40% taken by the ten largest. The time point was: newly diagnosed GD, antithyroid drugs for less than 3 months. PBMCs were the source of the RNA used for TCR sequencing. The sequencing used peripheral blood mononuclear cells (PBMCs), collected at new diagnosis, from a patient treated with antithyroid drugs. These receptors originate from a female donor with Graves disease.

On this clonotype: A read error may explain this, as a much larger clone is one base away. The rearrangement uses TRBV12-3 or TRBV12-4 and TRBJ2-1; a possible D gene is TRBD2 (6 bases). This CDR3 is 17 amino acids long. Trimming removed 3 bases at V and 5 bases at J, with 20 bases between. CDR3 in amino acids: CASSFYVGSGLDNEQFF. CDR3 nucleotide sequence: TGTGCCAGCAGTTTTTATGTGGGTAGCGGCCTGGACAATGAGCAGTTCTTC.

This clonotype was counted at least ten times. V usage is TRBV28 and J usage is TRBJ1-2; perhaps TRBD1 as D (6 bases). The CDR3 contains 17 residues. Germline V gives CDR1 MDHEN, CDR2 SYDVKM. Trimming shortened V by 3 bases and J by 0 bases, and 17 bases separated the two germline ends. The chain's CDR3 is CASSFRTYRDSNYGYTF. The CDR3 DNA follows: TGTGCCAGCAGTTTCAGAACCTACAGGGACTCTAACTATGGCTACACCTTC.

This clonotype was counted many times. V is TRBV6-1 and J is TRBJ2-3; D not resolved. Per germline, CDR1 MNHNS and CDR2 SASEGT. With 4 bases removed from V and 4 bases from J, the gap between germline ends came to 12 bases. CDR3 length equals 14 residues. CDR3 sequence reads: CASSGGSIPDTQYF. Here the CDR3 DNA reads TGTGCCAGCAGTGGTGGCTCGATCCCAGATACGCAGTATTTT.

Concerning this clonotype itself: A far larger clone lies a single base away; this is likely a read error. CDR3: CASSDRTGRSYNEQYF. The CDR3 DNA follows: TGTGCCAGCAGTGATAGGACAGGAAGGTCCTACAATGAGCAGTACTTC. The chain has TRBV12-3 or TRBV12-4 and TRBJ2-7, with TRBD1 matching over 7 bases. The junction had 17 bases not matched to a gene; V was cut back by 5 bases and J by 7 bases. This CDR3 has 16 amino acids.

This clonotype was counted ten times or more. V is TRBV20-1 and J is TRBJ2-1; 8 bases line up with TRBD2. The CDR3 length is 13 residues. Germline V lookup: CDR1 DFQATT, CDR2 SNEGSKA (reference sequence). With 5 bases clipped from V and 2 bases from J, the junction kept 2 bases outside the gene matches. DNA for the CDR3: TGCAGTGCTGTAGCGGGGCCCTACAATGAGCAGTTCTTC. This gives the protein CSAVAGPYNEQFF.

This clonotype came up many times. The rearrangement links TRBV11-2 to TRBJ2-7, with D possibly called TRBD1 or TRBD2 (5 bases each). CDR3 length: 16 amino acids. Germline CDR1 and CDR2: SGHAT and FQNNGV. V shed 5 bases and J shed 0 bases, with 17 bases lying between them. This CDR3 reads CASSGDFWDASYEQYF. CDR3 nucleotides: TGTGCCAGCAGCGGAGATTTCTGGGACGCCTCCTACGAGCAGTACTTC.

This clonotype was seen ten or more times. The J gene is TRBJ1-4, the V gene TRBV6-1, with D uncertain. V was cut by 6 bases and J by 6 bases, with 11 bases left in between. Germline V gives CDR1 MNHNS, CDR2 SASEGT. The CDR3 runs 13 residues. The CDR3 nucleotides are TGTGCCAGCAGGCGGGCCCTGGATGAAAAACTGTTTTTT. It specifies CASRRALDEKLFF.

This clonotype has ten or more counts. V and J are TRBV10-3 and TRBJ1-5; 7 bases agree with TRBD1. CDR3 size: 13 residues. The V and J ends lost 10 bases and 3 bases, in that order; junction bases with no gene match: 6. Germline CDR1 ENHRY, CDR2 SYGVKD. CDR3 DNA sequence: TGTGCCACTACGGGACAGCTCAATCAGCCCCAGCATTTT. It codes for CATTGQLNQPQHF.

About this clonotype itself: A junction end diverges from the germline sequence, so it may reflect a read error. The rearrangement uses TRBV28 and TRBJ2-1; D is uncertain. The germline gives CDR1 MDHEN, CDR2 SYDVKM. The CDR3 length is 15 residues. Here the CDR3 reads CASISRLRSHNEQFF. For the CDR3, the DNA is TGTGCCAGCATATCGCGGCTACGCTCCCACAATGAGCAGTTCTTC.

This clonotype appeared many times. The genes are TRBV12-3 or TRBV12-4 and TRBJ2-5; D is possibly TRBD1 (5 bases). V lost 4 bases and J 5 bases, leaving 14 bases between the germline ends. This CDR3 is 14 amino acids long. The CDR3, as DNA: TGTGCCAGCAGTTCCCTCGAAGGGGTGGAGACCCAGTACTTC. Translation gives CASSSLEGVETQYF.

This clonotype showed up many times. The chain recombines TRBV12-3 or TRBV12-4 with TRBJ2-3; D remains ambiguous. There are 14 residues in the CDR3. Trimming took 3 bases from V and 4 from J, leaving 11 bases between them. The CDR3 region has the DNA TGTGCCAGCAGTTTTGTCGGAAGGGCAGATACGCAGTATTTT. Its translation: CASSFVGRADTQYF.

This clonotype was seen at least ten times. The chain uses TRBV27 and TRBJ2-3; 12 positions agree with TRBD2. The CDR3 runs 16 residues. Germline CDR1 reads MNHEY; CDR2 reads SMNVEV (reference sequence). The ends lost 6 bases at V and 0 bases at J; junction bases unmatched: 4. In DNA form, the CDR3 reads TGTGCCAGCAGCCGGACTAGCGGGGTTAGCACAGATACGCAGTATTTT. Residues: CASSRTSGVSTDTQYF.

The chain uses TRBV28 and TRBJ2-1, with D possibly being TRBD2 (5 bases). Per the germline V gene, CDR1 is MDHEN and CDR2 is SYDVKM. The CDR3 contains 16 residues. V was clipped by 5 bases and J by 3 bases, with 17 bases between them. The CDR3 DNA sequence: TGTGCCAGCAGTCCGACTACCGCAACGGGCTACAATGAGCAGTTCTTC. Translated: CASSPTTATGYNEQFF.

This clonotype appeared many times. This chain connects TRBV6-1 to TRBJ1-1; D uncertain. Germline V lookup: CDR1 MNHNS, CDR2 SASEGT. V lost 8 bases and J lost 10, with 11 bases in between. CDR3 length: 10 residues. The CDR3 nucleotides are TGTGCCAGCCCCTCTGAGGGAGCTTTCTTT. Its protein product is CASPSEGAFF.

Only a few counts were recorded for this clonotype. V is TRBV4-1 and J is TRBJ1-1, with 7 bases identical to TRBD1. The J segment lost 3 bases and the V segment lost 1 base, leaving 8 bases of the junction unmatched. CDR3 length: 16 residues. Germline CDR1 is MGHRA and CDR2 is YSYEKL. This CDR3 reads CASSQVSAGGDTEAFF. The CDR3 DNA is TGCGCCAGCAGCCAAGTGAGTGCAGGGGGGGACACTGAAGCTTTCTTT.

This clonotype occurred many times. CDR3 sequence (DNA): TGTGCCAGCAGCAAACGGAGGGCTAGCGGGAGCGCAGGGGAGACCCAGTACTTC. It encodes CASSKRRASGSAGETQYF. The gene calls are TRBV5-4 and TRBJ2-5, with 10 bases identical to TRBD2. The CDR3 is 18 amino acids. The V gene's germline CDR1 is SGHNT and CDR2 YYREEE (reference sequence). V dropped 4 bases and J dropped 5; count of bases not matched to a gene: 17.

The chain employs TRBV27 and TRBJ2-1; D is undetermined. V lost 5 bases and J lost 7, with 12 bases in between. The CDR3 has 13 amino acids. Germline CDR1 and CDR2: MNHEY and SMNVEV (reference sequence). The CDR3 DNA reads TGTGCCAGCAGTATCTCGCCCTCGAATGAGCAGTTCTTC. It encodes CASSISPSNEQFF.